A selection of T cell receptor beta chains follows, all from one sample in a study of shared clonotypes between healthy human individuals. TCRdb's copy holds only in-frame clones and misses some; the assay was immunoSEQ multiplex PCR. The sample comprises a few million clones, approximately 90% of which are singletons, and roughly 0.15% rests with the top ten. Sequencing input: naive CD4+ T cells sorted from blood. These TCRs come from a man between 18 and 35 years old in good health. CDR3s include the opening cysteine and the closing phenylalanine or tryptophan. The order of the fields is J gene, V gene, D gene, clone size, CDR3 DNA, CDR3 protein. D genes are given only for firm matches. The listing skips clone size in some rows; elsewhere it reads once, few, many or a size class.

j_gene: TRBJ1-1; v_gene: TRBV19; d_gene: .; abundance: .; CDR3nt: TGTGCCAGTAGAAAAAAACAGGCATTGAACACTGAAGCTTTCTTT; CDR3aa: CASRKKQALNTEAFF
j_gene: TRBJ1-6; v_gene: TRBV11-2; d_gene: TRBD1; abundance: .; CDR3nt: TGTGCCAGCAGCTCCGGACAGGGGGCTTCCTATAATTCACCCCTCCACTTT; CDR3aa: CASSSGQGASYNSPLHF
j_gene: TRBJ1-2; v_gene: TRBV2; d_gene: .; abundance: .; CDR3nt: TGTGCCAGCAGATATGAGGACGGAGCCTATGGCTACACCTTC; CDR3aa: CASRYEDGAYGYTF
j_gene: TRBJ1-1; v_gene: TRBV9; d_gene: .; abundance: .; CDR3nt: TGTGCCAGCAGCGTAGTGGACGACCTGAACACTGAAGCTTTCTTT; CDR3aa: CASSVVDDLNTEAFF
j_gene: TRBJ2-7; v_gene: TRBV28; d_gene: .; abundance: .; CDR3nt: TGTGCCAGCAGTCTTGACAGTCCGCCCTTTTTC; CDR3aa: CASSLDSPPFF
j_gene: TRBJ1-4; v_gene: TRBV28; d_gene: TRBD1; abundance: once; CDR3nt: TGTGCCAGCCGCCATTATATAGGACAGGGGGGGGAAAAACTGTTTTTT; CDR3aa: CASRHYIGQGGEKLFF
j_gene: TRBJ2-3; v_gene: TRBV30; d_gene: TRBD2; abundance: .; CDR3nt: TGTGCCTGGAGTGGAATGGGGGGGGTTACGCAGTATTTT; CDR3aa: CAWSGMGGVTQYF
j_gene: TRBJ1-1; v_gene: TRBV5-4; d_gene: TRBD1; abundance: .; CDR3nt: TGTGCCAGCAGCTTGTTCGACAGGGATTTAACTGAAGCTTTCTTT; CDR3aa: CASSLFDRDLTEAFF
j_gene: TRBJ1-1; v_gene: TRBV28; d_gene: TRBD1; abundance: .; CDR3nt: TGTGCCAGCGCCGGGACAGATCACACTGAAGCTTTCTTT; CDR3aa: CASAGTDHTEAFF
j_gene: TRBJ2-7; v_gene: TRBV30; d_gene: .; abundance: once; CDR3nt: TGTGCCTGGAAACCGAGGCCCAACTCCTACGAGCAGTACTTC; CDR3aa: CAWKPRPNSYEQYF
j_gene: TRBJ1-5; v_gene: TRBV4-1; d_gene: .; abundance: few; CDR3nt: TGCGCCAGCAGCCAAGGGCGGAGCAATCAGCCCCAGCATTTT; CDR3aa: CASSQGRSNQPQHF
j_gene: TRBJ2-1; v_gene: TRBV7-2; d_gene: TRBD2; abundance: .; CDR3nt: TGTGCCAGCAGCTTATTTTCTGGACTAGCGGGAGAGAATGAGCAGTTCTTC; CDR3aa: CASSLFSGLAGENEQFF
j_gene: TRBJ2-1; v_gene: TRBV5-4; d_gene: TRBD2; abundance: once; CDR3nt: TGTGCCAGCAGCGGGGGACTAGCGGTGGTTAATGAGCAGTTCTTC; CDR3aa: CASSGGLAVVNEQFF
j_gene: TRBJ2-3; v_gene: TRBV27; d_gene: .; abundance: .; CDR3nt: TGTGCCAGCAGTTTATCAGGACGGCCCACAGATACGCAGTATTTT; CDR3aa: CASSLSGRPTDTQYF
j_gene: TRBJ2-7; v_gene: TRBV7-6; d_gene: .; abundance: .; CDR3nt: TGTGCCAGCAGCTTTTTTAGGGGCGAGCAGTACTTC; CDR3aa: CASSFFRGEQYF
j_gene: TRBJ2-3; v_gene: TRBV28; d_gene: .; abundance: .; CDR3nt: TGTGCCAGCAGTCGGGACCCAGCGGGAGATACGCAGTATTTT; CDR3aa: CASSRDPAGDTQYF
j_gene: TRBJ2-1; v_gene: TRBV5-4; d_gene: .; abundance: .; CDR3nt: TGTGCCAGCAGCCCGCCCCCCAGCGGCACCTACAATGAGCAGTTCTTC; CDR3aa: CASSPPPSGTYNEQFF
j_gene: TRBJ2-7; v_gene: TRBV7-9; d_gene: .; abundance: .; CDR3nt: TGTGCCAGCACCCAACGGGCCCTTCCCTACGAGCAGTACTTC; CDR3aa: CASTQRALPYEQYF